These 27 T cell receptor beta chains share one sample of origin, sequenced in a study of cytomegalovirus exposure and HLA in healthy donors. The repertoire was sequenced with immunoSEQ multiplex PCR; TCRdb's copy has only in-frame clones and lacks some. The sample has about 47,000 clones; roughly nine tenths are singletons. The sample consisted of PBMCs. These receptors were taken from a man aged 18-30 years in good health and CMV-seronegative.

The chain couples TRBV29-1 to TRBJ2-4, with 7 bases that match TRBD1. Germline V CDR1 and CDR2: SQVTM, ANQGSEA. The V segment lost 4 bases and the J segment 3 bases; nucleotides outside the gene matches: 3. The CDR3 has 13 amino acids. As DNA, the CDR3 is TGCAGCGTTGGAGGGGACAGCAAAAACATTCAGTACTTC. Its protein product is CSVGGDSKNIQYF.

V is TRBV21-1 and J is TRBJ1-1; the tabulated D call, TRBD1, remains unverified against the DNA. TRBV21-1 is recorded as a pseudogene. The CDR3 totals 16 residues. The CDR3, as DNA: TGTGCCAGCAGCACTCGATACAGTAAAGGGGACACTGAAGCTTTCTTT. This translates into CASSTRYSKGDTEAFF.

The rearrangement uses TRBV7-9 and TRBJ2-1, with TRBD2 identical over 10 bases. The CDR3 is 15 amino acids. With V trimmed by 1 base and J by 7 bases, 4 bases remained unmatched. CDR1 and CDR2 from the germline V gene are SEHNR and FQNEAQ (reference sequence). The chain's CDR3 is CASSLDSGRRNEQFF. The CDR3 bases are TGTGCCAGCAGCTTAGATAGCGGGAGGAGGAATGAGCAGTTCTTC. Full variable domain (remainder filled in from reference TRBV7-9 and TRBJ2-1): DTGVSQNPRHKITKRGQNVTFRCDPISEHNRLYWYRQTLGQGPEFLTYFQNEAQLEKSRLLSDRFSAERPKGSFSTLEIQRTEQGDSAMYLCASSLDSGRRNEQFFGPGTRLTVL.

This clone was detected a few times. In DNA, the CDR3 is TGTGCCAGCAGCGTAGAAGCTAGCGGGGGGCCAGATACGCAGTATTTT. This codes for CASSVEASGGPDTQYF. The rearrangement uses TRBV9 and TRBJ2-3; 11 positions agree with TRBD2. V dropped 0 bases and J dropped 4; count of bases not matched to a gene: 4. The CDR3 is 16 amino acids. CDR1 and CDR2 from the germline V gene are SGDLS and YYNGEE.

The chain recombines TRBV5-1 with TRBJ2-3; the match to TRBD2 covers 11 bases. V shed 1 base and J 0 bases; nucleotides not matched to a gene: 7. The CDR3 has 18 residues. Per germline, CDR1 SGHRS and CDR2 YFSETQ. As DNA, the CDR3 is TGCGCCAGCAGCTTGCTGGGACTAGCGGTGACTAGCACAGATACGCAGTATTTT. Its protein product is CASSLLGLAVTSTDTQYF.

CDR3 protein: CASSLGLAGKDEQFF. Written as DNA, the CDR3 is TGCGCCAGCAGCCTCGGACTAGCGGGAAAGGATGAGCAGTTCTTC. V and J are TRBV4-1 and TRBJ2-1, with 12 bases identical to TRBD2. The CDR3 is 15 amino acids. The V segment lost 4 bases and the J segment 8 bases; nucleotides outside the gene matches: 6. Germline V gene data show CDR1 as MGHRA and CDR2 as YSYEKL.

The rearrangement uses TRBV7-2 and TRBJ2-3, with 12 bases aligning to TRBD2. The trim removed 1 base at V and 0 bases at J, leaving 5 bases unmatched. CDR3 length: 18 amino acids. Germline V gene lookup returns CDR1 SGHTA and CDR2 FQGNSA. The DNA for the CDR3 is TGTGCCAGCAGCTTAGAACTAGCGGGGGGCTTTAGCACAGATACGCAGTATTTT. It translates to CASSLELAGGFSTDTQYF.

On this clone: Other DNA sequences in the sample encode the same CDR3. The chain couples TRBV5-6 to TRBJ1-1; D is possibly TRBD1 (5 bases). This CDR3 spans 13 amino acids. CDR1 SGHDT and CDR2 YYEEEE come from the germline V gene. Trimming shortened V by 1 base and J by 5 bases, and 9 bases separated the two germline ends. CDR3: CASSLRGGTEAFF. The DNA for the CDR3 is TGTGCCAGCAGCTTGAGGGGAGGGACTGAAGCTTTCTTT.

The rearrangement joins TRBV5-1 to TRBJ1-1, with D unresolved. CDR3 length equals 13 residues. V was shortened by 2 bases and J by 1 base, with 6 bases between the two germline ends. Per germline, CDR1 SGHRS and CDR2 YFSETQ. The CDR3 nucleotides are TGCGCCAGCAGCTTTTTGCGGAACACTGAAGCTTTCTTT. Its protein product is CASSFLRNTEAFF.

The chain employs TRBV19 and TRBJ2-3; tentative D call: TRBD1 (5 bases). The V gene's germline CDR1 is LNHDA and CDR2 SQIVND (reference sequence). The CDR3 sequence is 13 residues long. The V end lost 7 bases, the J end lost 2 bases, and 10 bases lay between the germline ends. CDR3 region: CASKRTITDTQYF. The CDR3 DNA reads as TGTGCCAGTAAAAGGACAATCACAGATACGCAGTATTTT.

The chain combines TRBV9 with TRBJ2-7; possible D gene TRBD2, 6 bases. The V end was cut by 0 bases, the J end by 0 bases, with 16 bases between. Germline V gives CDR1 SGDLS, CDR2 YYNGEE. CDR3 size: 17 residues. CDR3 region: CASSVGIAERPSYEQYF. The CDR3 nucleotides are TGTGCCAGCAGCGTAGGTATAGCGGAAAGGCCCTCCTACGAGCAGTACTTC.

The genes are TRBV10-3 and TRBJ1-1, with D uncertain. The CDR3 extends over 13 amino acids. Germline lookup yields CDR1 ENHRY and CDR2 SYGVKD. Deletions cut 0 bases from V and 3 bases from J, with 5 bases between. The CDR3 nucleotides are TGTGCCATCAGTGAGTCAAGCGACACTGAAGCTTTCTTT. This encodes CAISESSDTEAFF.

CDR3 coding DNA: TGTGCCAGCAGTGAAGCCCCAGGGTCCTACGAGCAGTACTTC. Protein sequence: CASSEAPGSYEQYF. The chain combines TRBV2 with TRBJ2-7; a weak D match, TRBD1 (5 bases). Between the trimmed V and J ends, which lost 0 bases and 1 base, there was a span of 7 bases. This CDR3 comprises 14 residues. CDR1 is SNHLY and CDR2 is FYNNEI in the germline V gene.

This sequence joins TRBV2 and TRBJ1-5; D might be TRBD1 (6 bases). V was shortened by 2 bases and J by 2 bases, with 13 bases between the two germline ends. The germline V gene has CDR1 SNHLY and CDR2 FYNNEI. This CDR3 has 16 residues. The CDR3: CASSERVGGGNQPQHF. The CDR3 DNA sequence: TGTGCCAGCAGTGAACGAGTAGGGGGAGGCAATCAGCCCCAGCATTTT.

The chain has TRBV5-1 and TRBJ2-7; 10 bases line up with TRBD2. CDR1 and CDR2 (germline): SGHRS, YFSETQ. Germline trimming cut 4 bases from V and 0 bases from J; bases unmatched to any gene: 4. The length of the CDR3 is 15 residues. DNA for the CDR3: TGCGCCAGCAGCGGGTTAGCGGGGGGCTCCTACGAGCAGTACTTC. Its translation: CASSGLAGGSYEQYF.

This sequence joins TRBV19 and TRBJ1-5, with TRBD1 matching over 8 bases. This CDR3 contains 15 residues. The trim removed 6 bases at V and 2 bases at J, leaving 6 bases unmatched. Germline-derived CDR1 and CDR2 are LNHDA and SQIVND (reference sequence). The CDR3 DNA follows: TGTGCCAGTAGCGCAGGACAGGGTGGCAATCAGCCCCAGCATTTT. It translates to CASSAGQGGNQPQHF.

The J gene is TRBJ2-5, the V gene TRBV4-2, with TRBD2 matching over 7 bases. Germline assignment: CDR1 LGHNA and CDR2 YNFKEQ. The V segment lost 1 base and the J segment 3 bases; nucleotides outside the gene matches: 11. The CDR3 contains 17 residues. The CDR3 is CASSQGSQRDLKETQYF. DNA for the CDR3: TGTGCCAGCAGCCAAGGCAGTCAGCGGGACTTAAAAGAGACCCAGTACTTC.

V and J are TRBV4-2 and TRBJ2-5; D gene unclear. The ends were cut back, 0 bases at V and 5 bases at J, with 16 bases in the middle. There are 16 residues in the CDR3. CDR1 LGHNA and CDR2 YNFKEQ come from the germline V gene. The CDR3 is CASSQDPSTEWETQYF. The CDR3 bases are TGTGCCAGCAGCCAAGATCCTAGTACGGAATGGGAGACCCAGTACTTC.

The CDR3, as DNA: TGTGCCAGCGTAGAAATGGGACTCGCCGGAGAGACCCAGTACTTC. Translating it yields CASVEMGLAGETQYF. The chain joins TRBV6-1 to TRBJ2-5, with a tentative D call TRBD2 (6 bases). The CDR3 runs to 15 residues. The ends were cut back, 8 bases at V and 4 bases at J, with 20 bases in the middle. Germline V gene sequence: CDR1 MNHNS, CDR2 SASEGT.

On this clone: At one boundary the junction diverges from the germline segment, which might be a read error. The chain joins TRBV9 to TRBJ1-1, with D hard to call. Per the germline V gene, CDR1 is SGDLS and CDR2 is YYNGEE. This CDR3 has 15 amino acids. The DNA for the CDR3 is TGTGCCAGCAGTGTAGAGACTCTGGGTAACACTGAAGCTTTCTTT. Protein sequence: CASSVETLGNTEAFF.

The V and J genes are TRBV6-5 and TRBJ2-6; unclear D gene. Deletions cut 2 bases from V and 1 base from J, with 6 bases between. Per the germline V gene, CDR1 is MNHEY and CDR2 is SVGAGI. The CDR3 runs to 15 residues. Here the CDR3 reads CASSYQDSGANVLTF. CDR3 coding DNA: TGTGCCAGCAGTTACCAGGATTCTGGGGCCAACGTCCTGACTTTC.

This rearrangement joins TRBV11-2 to TRBJ2-1; tentatively, D is TRBD1 (6 bases). This CDR3 has 14 amino acids. Germline CDR1 reads SGHAT; CDR2 reads FQNNGV. Trimming stripped 4 bases from V and 0 bases from J, with 7 bases between. This CDR3 is CASSWTASYNEQFF. The CDR3 nucleotides are TGTGCCAGCAGCTGGACAGCCTCCTACAATGAGCAGTTCTTC.

The chain combines TRBV6-1 with TRBJ1-5, with 9 bases lining up with TRBD1. This CDR3 has 14 residues. Germline lookup yields CDR1 MNHNS and CDR2 SASEGT. V was clipped by 8 bases and J by 4 bases; unmatched bases: 6. The CDR3 loop is CASRGQGHNQPQHF. For the CDR3, the DNA is TGTGCCAGCCGGGGACAGGGTCATAATCAGCCCCAGCATTTT.

The chain combines TRBV5-1 with TRBJ2-6, with 9 bases that match TRBD2. The length of the CDR3 is 18 residues. Germline CDR1 SGHRS, CDR2 YFSETQ. Trimming at V came to 3 bases and at J to 1 base, leaving 8 bases not matched to a gene. The CDR3 sequence: CASSSGLAGLSGANVLTF. The CDR3 coding sequence is TGCGCCAGCAGCTCTGGTCTAGCGGGACTTTCTGGGGCCAACGTCCTGACTTTC.

The chain couples TRBV10-3 to TRBJ2-7; 8 bases align to TRBD1. With V trimmed by 6 bases and J by 5 bases, 9 bases remained unmatched. Germline CDR1 and CDR2: ENHRY and SYGVKD. This CDR3 comprises 14 residues. The CDR3 DNA sequence: TGTGCCATCAGAGGACAGGGAAGTATGCACGAGCAGTACTTC. Encoded protein: CAIRGQGSMHEQYF.

This chain joins TRBV9 and TRBJ2-7; 10 bases align to TRBD1. J lost 4 bases, V lost 3 bases, and 4 bases had no gene match. The length of the CDR3 is 14 residues. Germline V gives CDR1 SGDLS, CDR2 YYNGEE. The CDR3: CASSGGQGIYEQYF. For the CDR3, the DNA is TGTGCCAGCAGCGGGGGACAGGGGATATACGAGCAGTACTTC.

V gene TRBV10-3 combines with J gene TRBJ2-3, with a tentative D call TRBD2 (6 bases). The CDR3 sequence is 16 residues long. V shed 2 bases and J shed 7 bases, with 19 bases lying between them. CDR1 and CDR2 from the germline V gene are ENHRY and SYGVKD. CDR3 loop: CAISEAGPRAVNTQYF. The CDR3 DNA reads TGTGCCATCAGTGAGGCGGGGCCGCGGGCGGTAAATACGCAGTATTTT.